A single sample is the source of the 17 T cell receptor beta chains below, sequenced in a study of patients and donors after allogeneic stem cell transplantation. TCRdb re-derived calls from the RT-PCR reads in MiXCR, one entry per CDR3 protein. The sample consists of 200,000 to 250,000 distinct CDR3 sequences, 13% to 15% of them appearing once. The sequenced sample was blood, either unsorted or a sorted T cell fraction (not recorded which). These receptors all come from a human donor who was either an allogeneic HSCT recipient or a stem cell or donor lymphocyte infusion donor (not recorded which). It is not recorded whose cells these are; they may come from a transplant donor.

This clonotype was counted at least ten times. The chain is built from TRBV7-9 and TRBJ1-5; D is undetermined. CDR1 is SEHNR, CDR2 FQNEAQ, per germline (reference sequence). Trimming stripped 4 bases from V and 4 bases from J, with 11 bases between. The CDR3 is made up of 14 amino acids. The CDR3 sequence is CASSYTDQNQPQHF. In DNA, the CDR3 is TGTGCCAGCAGCTATACGGACCAGAATCAGCCCCAGCATTTT.

This chain's CDR3 is CAWRSPPGGSQYF. As DNA, the CDR3 is TGTGCCTGGCGCTCCCCCCCGGGGGGGTCGCAGTATTTT. The V call is TRBV30, the J call TRBJ2-3; 8 bases match TRBD2. There are 13 residues in the CDR3. V lost 5 bases, J lost 10 bases, and 11 bases stayed unmatched. Germline lookup yields CDR1 GTSNPN and CDR2 SVGIG (reference sequence).

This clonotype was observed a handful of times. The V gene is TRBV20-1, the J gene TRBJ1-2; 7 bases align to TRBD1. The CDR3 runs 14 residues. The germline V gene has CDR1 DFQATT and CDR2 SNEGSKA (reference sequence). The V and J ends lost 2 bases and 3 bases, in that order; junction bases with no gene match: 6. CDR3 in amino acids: CSARKSGTDYGYTF. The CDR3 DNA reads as TGCAGTGCTAGAAAGTCCGGGACAGACTATGGCTACACCTTC.

The CDR3 reads CASSSSRVQYF. Written as DNA, the CDR3 is TGTGCCAGCAGCTCGTCTAGGGTGCAGTACTTC. The chain has TRBV7-2 and TRBJ2-7; D call uncertain. V was cut by 4 bases and J by 9 bases, with 10 bases left in between. CDR1 and CDR2 from the germline V gene are SGHTA and FQGNSA. This CDR3 region has 11 residues.

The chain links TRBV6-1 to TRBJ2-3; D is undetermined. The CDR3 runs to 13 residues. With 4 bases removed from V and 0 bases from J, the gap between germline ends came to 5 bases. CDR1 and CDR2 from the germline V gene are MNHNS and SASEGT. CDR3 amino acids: CASSARSTDTQYF. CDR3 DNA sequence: TGTGCCAGCAGTGCCCGCAGCACAGATACGCAGTATTTT.

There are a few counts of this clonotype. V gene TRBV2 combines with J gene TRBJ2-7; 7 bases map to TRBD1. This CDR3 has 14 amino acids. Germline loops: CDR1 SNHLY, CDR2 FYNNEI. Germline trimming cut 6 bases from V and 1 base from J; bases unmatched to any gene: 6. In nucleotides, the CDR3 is TGTGCCAGCAGACGGGACAGAGCATCCTACGAGCAGTACTTC. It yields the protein CASRRDRASYEQYF.

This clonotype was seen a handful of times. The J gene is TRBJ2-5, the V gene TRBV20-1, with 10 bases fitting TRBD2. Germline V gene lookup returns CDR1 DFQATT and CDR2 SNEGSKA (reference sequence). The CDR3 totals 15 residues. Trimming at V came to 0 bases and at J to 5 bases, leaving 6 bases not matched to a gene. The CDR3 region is CSAREPSGSWETQYF. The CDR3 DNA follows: TGCAGTGCTAGAGAGCCTAGCGGGAGCTGGGAGACCCAGTACTTC.

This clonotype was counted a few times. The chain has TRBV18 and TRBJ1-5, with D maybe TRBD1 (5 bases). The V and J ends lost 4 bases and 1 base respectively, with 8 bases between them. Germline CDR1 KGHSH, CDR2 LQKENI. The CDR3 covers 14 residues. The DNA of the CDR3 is TGTGCCAGCTCACTCGGGGACAGCAATCAGCCCCAGCATTTT. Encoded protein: CASSLGDSNQPQHF. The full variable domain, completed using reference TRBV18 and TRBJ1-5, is NAGVMQNPRHLVRRRGQEARLRCSPMKGHSHVYWYRQLPEEGLKFMVYLQKENIIDESGMPKERFSAEFPKEGPSILRIQQVVRGDSAAYFCASSLGDSNQPQHFGDGTRLSIL.

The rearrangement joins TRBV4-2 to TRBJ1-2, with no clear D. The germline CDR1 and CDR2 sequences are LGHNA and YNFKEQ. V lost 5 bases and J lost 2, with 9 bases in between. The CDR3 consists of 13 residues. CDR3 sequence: CASSARGNYGYTF. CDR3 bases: TGTGCCAGCAGCGCACGGGGAAACTATGGCTACACCTTC.

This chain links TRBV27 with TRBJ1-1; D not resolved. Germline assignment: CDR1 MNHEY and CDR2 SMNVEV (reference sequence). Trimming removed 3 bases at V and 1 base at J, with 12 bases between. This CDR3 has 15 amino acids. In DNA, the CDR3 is TGTGCCAGCAGTTTTGATAGGGCAGGGAACACTGAAGCTTTCTTT. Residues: CASSFDRAGNTEAFF.

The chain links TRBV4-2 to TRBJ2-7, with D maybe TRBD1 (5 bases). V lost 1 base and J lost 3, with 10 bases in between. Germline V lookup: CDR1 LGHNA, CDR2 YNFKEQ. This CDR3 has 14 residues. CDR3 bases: TGTGCCAGCAGCCAAGCGGCGACAGACTACGAGCAGTACTTC. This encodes CASSQAATDYEQYF.

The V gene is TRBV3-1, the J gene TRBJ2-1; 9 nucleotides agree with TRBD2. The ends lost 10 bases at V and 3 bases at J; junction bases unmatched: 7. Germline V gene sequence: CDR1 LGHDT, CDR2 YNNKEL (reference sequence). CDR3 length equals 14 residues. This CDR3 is CATRASGDYNEQFF. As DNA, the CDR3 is TGTGCCACCCGGGCTAGCGGGGACTACAATGAGCAGTTCTTC.

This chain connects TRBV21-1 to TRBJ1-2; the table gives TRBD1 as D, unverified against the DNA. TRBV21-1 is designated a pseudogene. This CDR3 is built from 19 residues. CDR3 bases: TGTGCCAGCAGCAAAAGGACTGGTAGCAGGGGGCTGTCCTGCTATGGCTACACCTTC. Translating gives CASSKRTGSRGLSCYGYTF.

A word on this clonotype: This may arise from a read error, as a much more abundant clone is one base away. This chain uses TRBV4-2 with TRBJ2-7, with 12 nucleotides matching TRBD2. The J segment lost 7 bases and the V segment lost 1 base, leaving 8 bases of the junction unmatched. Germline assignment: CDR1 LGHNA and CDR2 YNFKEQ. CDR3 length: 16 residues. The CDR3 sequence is CASSQVRLAGDSEQYF. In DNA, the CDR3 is TGTGCCAGCAGCCAAGTTCGACTAGCGGGGGATAGTGAGCAGTACTTC.

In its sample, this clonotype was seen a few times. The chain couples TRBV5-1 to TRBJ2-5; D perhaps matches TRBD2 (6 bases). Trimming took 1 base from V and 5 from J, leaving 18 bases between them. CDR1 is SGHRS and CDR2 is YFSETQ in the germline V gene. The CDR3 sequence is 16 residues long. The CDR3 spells CASSLRGTVVGETQYF. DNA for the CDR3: TGCGCCAGCAGCTTGCGCGGGACCGTGGTAGGGGAGACCCAGTACTTC. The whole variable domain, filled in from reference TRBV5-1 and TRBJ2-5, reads KAGVTQTPRYLIKTRGQQVTLSCSPISGHRSVSWYQQTPGQGLQFLFEYFSETQRNKGNFPGRFSGRQFSNSRSEMNVSTLELGDSALYLCASSLRGTVVGETQYFGPGTRLLVL.

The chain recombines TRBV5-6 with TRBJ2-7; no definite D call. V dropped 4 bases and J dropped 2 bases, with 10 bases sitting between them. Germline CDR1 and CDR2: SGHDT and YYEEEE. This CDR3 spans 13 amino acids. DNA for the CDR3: TGTGCCAGCAGCCCCAGCGCGCCCTACGAGCAGTACTTC. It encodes CASSPSAPYEQYF.

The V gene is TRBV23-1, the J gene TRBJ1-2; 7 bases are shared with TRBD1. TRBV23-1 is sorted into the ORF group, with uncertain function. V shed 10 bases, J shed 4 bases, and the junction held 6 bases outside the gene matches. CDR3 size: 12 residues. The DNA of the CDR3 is TGCGCCACAAGACAGGGATGCTATGGCTACACCTTC. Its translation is CATRQGCYGYTF.